This record looks at one TCR beta chain sequence and its context. The germline gives CDR1 MDHEN, CDR2 SYDVKM. The CDR3 sequence is 14 residues long. V lost 7 bases and J 1 base, leaving 13 bases between the germline ends. The data derive from a study of blood T cell repertoires in COVID-19. Study as a whole: Material from acute and convalescent COVID-19 was sourced from the United States, Italy and Spain.

How the authors handled the data: Researchers report that nucleated cell counts were estimated from reference gene primer amplification. Using immunoSEQ multiplex PCR, the repertoire was profiled, and TCRdb retains in-frame clones only, with some absent. That table is the source of V, J and clone size, and D and trimming were worked out from the DNA. The data show 350,000 or so clones, about 90% seen once. The sequence was collected from a young man with active or convalescent COVID-19. The chain couples TRBV28 to TRBJ2-5, with a tentative D call TRBD1 (6 bases). The sample comprised peripheral blood. In DNA form, the CDR3 reads TGTGCCAGCAATACGGGACACCTCCAAGAGACCCAGTACTTC. This codes for CASNTGHLQETQYF.